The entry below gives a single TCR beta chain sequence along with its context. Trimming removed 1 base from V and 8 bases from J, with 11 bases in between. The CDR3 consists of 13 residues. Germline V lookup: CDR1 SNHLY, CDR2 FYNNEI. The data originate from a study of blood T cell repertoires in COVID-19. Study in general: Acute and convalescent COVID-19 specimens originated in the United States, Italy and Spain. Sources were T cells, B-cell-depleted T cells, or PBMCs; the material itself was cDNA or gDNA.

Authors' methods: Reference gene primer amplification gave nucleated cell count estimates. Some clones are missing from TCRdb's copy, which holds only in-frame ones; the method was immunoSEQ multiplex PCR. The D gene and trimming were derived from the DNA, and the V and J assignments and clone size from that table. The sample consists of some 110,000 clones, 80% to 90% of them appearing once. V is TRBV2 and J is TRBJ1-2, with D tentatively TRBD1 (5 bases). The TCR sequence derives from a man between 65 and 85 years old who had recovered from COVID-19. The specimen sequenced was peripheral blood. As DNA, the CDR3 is TGTGCCAGCAGTGAAGGAAGGGGAGGGGGCTACACCTTC. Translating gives CASSEGRGGGYTF.